In its sample, the clone carrying this T cell receptor beta chain was seen many times. Its antigen remains unknown. The data were obtained in a study of T cell repertoires in cytomegalovirus infection. Study details: Based on public TCR beta signatures, there were indications of CMV infection and of a matching HLA type. Study outcomes and limitations: HLA-C-restricted CMV-specific TCR beta clonotypes prevailed in the ex vivo response. Adding up the frequency of public TCR beta families identified people who carried CMV plus the relevant HLA.

Trimming stripped 5 bases from V and 4 bases from J, with 7 bases between. CDR3 length equals 12 residues. Germline values: CDR1 SGHAT, CDR2 FQNNGV. TCRdb reprocessed the reads via MiXCR and lists one record per CDR3 protein. The sample shows fewer than 300,000 distinct CDR3 sequences, around 25% of them seen only once. The receptor was derived from a human donor in good health (CMV status not recorded). Some clones in this sample may be carry-over from other donors' samples. Sequenced input: PBMCs. V gene TRBV11-2 combines with J gene TRBJ2-3; D gene ambiguous. CDR3 DNA sequence: TGTGCCAGCAGCCCCAAGGCAGATACGCAGTATTTT. This encodes CASSPKADTQYF.